This T cell receptor (beta chain) stems from a study of blood T cell repertoires in COVID-19. Study-wide background: The United States, Italy and Spain provided the acute and convalescent COVID-19 samples. T cells, B-cell-depleted T cells, or PBMCs supplied cDNA or gDNA.

Generated by immunoSEQ multiplex PCR, the TCRdb table keeps only in-frame clones and is missing some. The sample lists about 160,000 clones; around 82% were seen once. The CDR3 is made up of 15 amino acids. V lost 2 bases and J lost 9; bases outside the gene matches: 6. CDR1 SGHAT and CDR2 FQNNGV come from the germline V gene. The genes are TRBV11-2 and TRBJ2-1, with 11 nucleotides matching TRBD2. The specimen sequenced was peripheral blood. This receptor was obtained from a man in his 60s with active or convalescent COVID-19. CDR3 residues: CASSLLSGGDTEQFF. CDR3 DNA sequence: TGTGCCAGCAGCTTACTTAGCGGGGGGGACACTGAGCAGTTCTTC. Full variable domain (rest looked up from reference TRBV11-2 and TRBJ2-1): EAGVAQSPRYKIIEKRQSVAFWCNPISGHATLYWYQQILGQGPKLLIQFQNNGVVDDSQLPKDRFSAERLKGVDSTLKIQPAKLEDSAVYLCASSLLSGGDTEQFFGPGTRLTVL.